This T cell receptor (beta chain) was obtained from a study of CD8+ T cells in alopecia areata. RNA was isolated and reverse transcribed to cDNA, the sequencing template. The table came from immunoSEQ multiplex PCR; TCRdb's copy has only in-frame clones and leaves some out. The sample lists just under 65,000 clones; around 45% were seen once. This sample's treatment: oral pan-JAK inhibitor, 5-10 mg twice daily. CDR3 length: 13 residues. The ends were cut back, 5 bases at V and 2 bases at J, with 10 bases in the middle. CDR1 is LNHDA and CDR2 is SQIVND in the germline V gene (reference sequence). J is TRBJ2-7 and V is TRBV19; D is unresolved. This receptor was obtained from a human donor with alopecia areata. Source: CD8+ T cells sorted from blood, taken at approximately week 37, from a patient treated with tofacitinib. CDR3 loop: CASSARGAYEQYF. Written as DNA, the CDR3 is TGTGCCAGTAGTGCGCGAGGAGCCTACGAGCAGTACTTC.